Described below is a single T cell receptor (beta chain) sequence and its context. The antigen remains undetermined. Genomic DNA belonging to each subset was distributed in equal measure over several immunoSEQ plates. Measured with immunoSEQ multiplex PCR; TCRdb has only the in-frame clones, and not every one. Counted here are roughly 120,000 clones, about 63% occurring once; the ten biggest clones make up approximately 23%. Germline V gene lookup returns CDR1 MNHNY and CDR2 SVGAGI (reference sequence). The CDR3 is made up of 12 amino acids. V lost 6 bases and J 5 bases, leaving 11 bases between the germline ends. This sample is part of a study of shared clonotypes between healthy human individuals. Broader study findings: Only blood samples were collected, and tissue repertoires likely differ.

This TCR came from a woman in her twenties or thirties in good health. Sequencing was carried out using memory CD8+ T cells sorted from blood. Specified subset: CD45RO+ cells pooled with CCR7-negative TemRA cells. The rearrangement joins TRBV6-6 to TRBJ2-7; D is ambiguous. CDR3 in amino acids: CASRRWFDEQYF. The CDR3 DNA is TGTGCCAGCAGGCGGTGGTTCGACGAGCAGTACTTC.